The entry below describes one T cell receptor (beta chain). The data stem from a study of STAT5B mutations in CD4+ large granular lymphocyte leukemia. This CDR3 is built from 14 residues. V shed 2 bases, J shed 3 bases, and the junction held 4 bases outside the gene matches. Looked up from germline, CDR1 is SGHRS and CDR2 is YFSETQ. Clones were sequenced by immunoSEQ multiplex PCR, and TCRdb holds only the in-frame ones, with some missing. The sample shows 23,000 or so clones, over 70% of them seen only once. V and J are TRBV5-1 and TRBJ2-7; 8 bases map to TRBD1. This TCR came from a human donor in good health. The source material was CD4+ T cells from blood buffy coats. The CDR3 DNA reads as TGCGCCAGCAGCTTTGCCGGGACAGGCTACGAGCAGTACTTC. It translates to CASSFAGTGYEQYF.